The 22 T cell receptor beta chains below all came from one sample that was sequenced in a study of Ad26.COV2.S vaccination and SARS-CoV-2 variants. TCRdb keeps only in-frame clones here, not all; method: immunoSEQ multiplex PCR. In the table there are about 500,000 clones, around 89% of which are singletons. Treatment meaning: some 20 received Ad26.COV2.S at low or high dose, single or two shots; 5 received placebo; per-sample allocation not given. After the first vaccine or placebo injection, samples were drawn on day 63. The source material was peripheral blood, sampled in a trial of Ad26.COV2.S vaccine versus placebo. All receptors come from a person aged 18-60 years who received the Ad26.COV2.S COVID-19 vaccine or a placebo.

The chain has TRBV9 and TRBJ2-2; 10 bases map to TRBD1. Germline loops: CDR1 SGDLS, CDR2 YYNGEE. The CDR3 has 16 residues. V dropped 3 bases and J dropped 5; count of bases not matched to a gene: 7. DNA of the CDR3: TGTGCCAGCAGCGCAAGACAGGGGGCGAGAACCGGGGAGCTGTTTTTT. Translated: CASSARQGARTGELFF.

The rearrangement joins TRBV7-3 to TRBJ2-1; TRBD1 might be the D (5 bases). Trimming took 6 bases from V and 4 from J, leaving 16 bases between them. Germline CDR1 SGHTA, CDR2 FQGTGA. CDR3 length: 15 amino acids. This CDR3 reads CASRSQGSSYNEQFF. For the CDR3, the DNA is TGTGCCAGCAGATCCCAGGGATCCTCGTACAATGAGCAGTTCTTC.

This chain uses TRBV6-5 with TRBJ1-2, with 7 nucleotides matching TRBD1. The CDR3 consists of 13 residues. V was clipped by 6 bases and J by 6 bases; unmatched bases: 7. The germline V gene encodes CDR1 MNHEY and CDR2 SVGAGI. The CDR3 DNA sequence: TGTGCCAGCAGCGAGACAGGGACTGATGGCTACACCTTC. This gives the protein CASSETGTDGYTF.

The chain has TRBV7-2 and TRBJ1-1, with 7 bases matching TRBD1. Germline V gene lookup returns CDR1 SGHTA and CDR2 FQGNSA. The length of the CDR3 is 17 residues. J was trimmed by 0 bases and V by 6 bases; bases with no gene match: 13. The CDR3 DNA reads TGTGCCAGCAGGCAATGGGACAGCCGAATAATGAACACTGAAGCTTTCTTT. This codes for CASRQWDSRIMNTEAFF.

The gene calls are TRBV30 and TRBJ2-1; maybe TRBD2 (6 bases). The germline gives CDR1 GTSNPN, CDR2 SVGIG (reference sequence). V lost 4 bases and J lost 6, with 13 bases in between. The CDR3 runs 13 residues. CDR3 residues: CAWTGTPSNEQFF. The CDR3 DNA follows: TGTGCCTGGACCGGGACTCCGAGCAATGAGCAGTTCTTC.

The genes are TRBV7-2 and TRBJ2-5; 7 nucleotides agree with TRBD2. The CDR3 sequence is 15 residues long. From germline, CDR1 is SGHTA and CDR2 FQGNSA. V shed 4 bases and J 5 bases; nucleotides not matched to a gene: 10. As DNA, the CDR3 is TGTGCCAGCAGCTCCTCAATAGGGCGGGAGGAGACCCAGTACTTC. Amino acids: CASSSSIGREETQYF.

The rearrangement uses TRBV28 and TRBJ1-1; D possibly corresponds to TRBD1 (5 bases). This CDR3 region has 13 residues. Germline V gives CDR1 MDHEN, CDR2 SYDVKM. Trimming pared 7 bases from V and 11 bases from J, leaving 20 bases between. Written as DNA, the CDR3 is TGTGCCAGCATCACCGGGAGGGGTGCGGCCGCTTTCTTT. As protein: CASITGRGAAAFF.

This chain connects TRBV30 to TRBJ1-1; 9 bases agree with TRBD1. Germline CDR1 and CDR2: GTSNPN and SVGIG (reference sequence). V was pared by 3 bases and J by 1 base, with 6 bases of the junction left unmatched. CDR3 length: 15 amino acids. The CDR3 DNA follows: TGTGCCTGGAGATCCCCGGGACAGGGGAACACTGAAGCTTTCTTT. This encodes CAWRSPGQGNTEAFF. Full variable domain (rest looked up from reference TRBV30 and TRBJ1-1): SQTIHQWPATLVQPVGSPLSLECTVEGTSNPNLYWYRQAAGRGLQLLFYSVGIGQISSEVPQNLSASRPQDRQFILSSKKLLLSDSGFYLCAWRSPGQGNTEAFFGQGTRLTVV.

In this sample, this clone turned up a few times. The rearrangement joins TRBV30 to TRBJ2-3; possibly TRBD2 for D (7 bases). The length of the CDR3 is 15 residues. The V end was cut by 0 bases, the J end by 4 bases, with 14 bases between. In germline, CDR1 is GTSNPN, CDR2 SVGIG (reference sequence). In nucleotides, the CDR3 is TGTGCCTGGAGTGTATACGGGGGGCGCGCAGATACGCAGTATTTT. Its translation: CAWSVYGGRADTQYF.

The V gene is TRBV4-1, the J gene TRBJ1-6, with D possibly being TRBD1 (5 bases). Trimming shortened V by 5 bases and J by 6 bases, and 14 bases separated the two germline ends. CDR1 and CDR2 (germline): MGHRA, YSYEKL. There are 15 residues in the CDR3. The CDR3 loop reads CASSSAGTSNSPLHF. In nucleotides, the CDR3 is TGCGCCAGCAGCTCTGCCGGGACCTCTAATTCACCCCTCCACTTT.

This rearrangement joins TRBV7-3 to TRBJ2-5; D may be TRBD2 (5 bases). The V and J ends lost 5 bases and 4 bases respectively, with 14 bases between them. This CDR3 spans 14 amino acids. In germline, CDR1 is SGHTA, CDR2 FQGTGA. The CDR3 region is CASSQSGMGETQYF. DNA of the CDR3: TGTGCCAGCAGCCAGTCCGGGATGGGAGAGACCCAGTACTTC.

This chain connects TRBV6-6 to TRBJ2-7; unclear D gene. Germline V gene sequence: CDR1 MNHNY, CDR2 SVGAGI (reference sequence). The CDR3 extends over 13 amino acids. Trimming removed 6 bases at V and 1 base at J, with 10 bases between. The CDR3 spells CASRGVTSYEQYF. In DNA, the CDR3 is TGTGCCAGCAGAGGCGTGACTTCCTACGAGCAGTACTTC.

This clone came up once. The chain has TRBV11-2 and TRBJ1-4, with a tentative D call TRBD1 (5 bases). Trimming removed 5 bases from V and 10 bases from J, with 14 bases in between. Germline-derived CDR1 and CDR2 are SGHAT and FQNNGV. CDR3 size: 13 residues. CDR3 sequence (DNA): TGTGCCAGCAGCGGGGGGGTTTCGTCAAAACTGTTTTTT. The encoded protein is CASSGGVSSKLFF.

The chain uses TRBV19 and TRBJ2-7; the D is unclear. The V gene lost 1 base and the J gene lost 3 bases, with 7 bases spanning the gap. The length of the CDR3 is 13 residues. The germline V gene has CDR1 LNHDA and CDR2 SQIVND (reference sequence). The CDR3 protein is CASSIGPLYEQYF. The CDR3 region has the DNA TGTGCCAGTAGTATAGGGCCCCTCTACGAGCAGTACTTC.

The rearrangement joins TRBV7-2 to TRBJ1-1; D gene ambiguous. CDR1 and CDR2 from the germline V gene are SGHTA and FQGNSA. This CDR3 has 12 amino acids. V gave up 0 bases and J gave up 7 bases, with 6 bases separating them. This CDR3 is CASSLARVEAFF. The CDR3 region has the DNA TGTGCCAGCAGCTTAGCAAGGGTTGAAGCTTTCTTT.

The rearrangement uses TRBV29-1 and TRBJ1-1; D gene uncertain. Trimming removed 0 bases at V and 7 bases at J, with 15 bases between. Germline V gene lookup returns CDR1 SQVTM and CDR2 ANQGSEA. The CDR3 sequence is 14 residues long. The CDR3 DNA reads as TGCAGCGTTGAAGATCAGAGTGGGATCCGTGAAGCTTTCTTT. It translates to CSVEDQSGIREAFF. The full variable domain, rest sourced from reference TRBV29-1 and TRBJ1-1, is SAVISQKPSRDICQRGTSLTIQCQVDSQVTMMFWYRQQPGQSLTLIATANQGSEATYESGFVIDKFPISRPNLTFSTLTVSNMSPEDSSIYLCSVEDQSGIREAFFGQGTRLTVV.

As DNA, the CDR3 is TGTGCCAGCAGTTTATTGCGGGGGACCTACAATGAGCAGTTCTTC. Amino acids: CASSLLRGTYNEQFF. The rearrangement uses TRBV28 and TRBJ2-1; 7 nucleotides match TRBD2. The CDR3 is 15 residues long. The V segment lost 1 base and the J segment 2 bases; nucleotides outside the gene matches: 2. The germline V gene encodes CDR1 MDHEN and CDR2 SYDVKM. Supplemented by reference TRBV28 and TRBJ2-1, the full variable domain reads DVKVTQSSRYLVKRTGEKVFLECVQDMDHENMFWYRQDPGLGLRLIYFSYDVKMKEKGDIPEGYSVSREKKERFSLILESASTNQTSMYLCASSLLRGTYNEQFFGPGTRLTVL.

For the CDR3, the DNA is TGTGCATACTCCCGGGACAACTCCTACGAGCAGTACTTC. Its translation: CAYSRDNSYEQYF. This sequence joins TRBV30 and TRBJ2-7; possible D gene TRBD1, 6 bases. CDR1 and CDR2 (germline): GTSNPN, SVGIG (reference sequence). This CDR3 is 13 amino acids long.

V and J are TRBV30 and TRBJ1-1; D is undetermined. V dropped 2 bases and J dropped 5 bases, with 9 bases sitting between them. The CDR3 is 12 amino acids. Germline V CDR1 and CDR2: GTSNPN, SVGIG (reference sequence). The CDR3 DNA is TGTGCCTGGAGTTCCTATTTGACTGAAGCTTTCTTT. Its translation is CAWSSYLTEAFF.

CDR3 region: CATGYSSYEQYF. The DNA of the CDR3 is TGTGCCACAGGATACAGCTCCTACGAGCAGTACTTC. The chain uses TRBV27 and TRBJ2-7, with unresolved D. The germline V gene encodes CDR1 MNHEY and CDR2 SMNVEV (reference sequence). CDR3 length: 12 residues. V lost 10 bases, J lost 0 bases, and 10 bases lay in between.

Comment on this clone: At one end the junction does not follow the germline gene, possibly because of a read error. The V call is TRBV7-8, the J call TRBJ1-3, with D possibly matching TRBD1 (5 bases). The CDR3 contains 13 residues. Germline CDR1 SGHVS, CDR2 FQNEAQ. This CDR3 reads CASSPRRGGLTNF. The DNA of the CDR3 is TGTGCCAGCAGCCCAAGGCGGGGGGGGTTAACGAATTTT.

As to this clone: The same CDR3 also results from other DNA sequences found in this sample. The chain couples TRBV7-3 to TRBJ2-1; the D is unclear. Germline CDR1 and CDR2: SGHTA and FQGTGA. The CDR3 contains 13 residues. Trimming removed 2 bases from V and 10 bases from J, with 12 bases in between. CDR3 region: CASSLGPDNEQFF. CDR3 coding DNA: TGTGCCAGCAGCTTAGGGCCCGATAACGAGCAGTTCTTC.